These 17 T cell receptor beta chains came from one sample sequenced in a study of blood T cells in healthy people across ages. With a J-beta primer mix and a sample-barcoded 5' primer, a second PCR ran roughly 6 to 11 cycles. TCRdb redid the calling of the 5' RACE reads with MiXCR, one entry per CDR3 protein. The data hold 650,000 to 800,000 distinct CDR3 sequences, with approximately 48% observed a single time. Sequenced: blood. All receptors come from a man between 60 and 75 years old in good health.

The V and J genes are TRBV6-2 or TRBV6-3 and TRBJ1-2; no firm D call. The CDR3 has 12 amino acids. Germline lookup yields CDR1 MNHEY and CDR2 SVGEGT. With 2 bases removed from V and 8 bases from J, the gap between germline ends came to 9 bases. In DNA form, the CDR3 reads TGTGCCAGCAGTTACCTCAGGTCGGGCTACACCTTC. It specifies CASSYLRSGYTF.

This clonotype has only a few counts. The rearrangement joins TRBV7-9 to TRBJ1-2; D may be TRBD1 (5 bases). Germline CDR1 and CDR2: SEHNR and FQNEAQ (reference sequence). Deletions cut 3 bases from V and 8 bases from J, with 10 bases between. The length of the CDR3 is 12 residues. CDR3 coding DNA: TGTGCCAGCAGCTTCCAGGGTAGCGGCTACACCTTC. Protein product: CASSFQGSGYTF.

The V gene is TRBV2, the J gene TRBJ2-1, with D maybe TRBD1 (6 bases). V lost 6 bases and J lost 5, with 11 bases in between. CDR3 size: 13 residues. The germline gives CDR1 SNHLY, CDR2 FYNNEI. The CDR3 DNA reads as TGTGCCAGCAGCGCCAGGACAGACAATGAGCAGTTCTTC. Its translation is CASSARTDNEQFF.

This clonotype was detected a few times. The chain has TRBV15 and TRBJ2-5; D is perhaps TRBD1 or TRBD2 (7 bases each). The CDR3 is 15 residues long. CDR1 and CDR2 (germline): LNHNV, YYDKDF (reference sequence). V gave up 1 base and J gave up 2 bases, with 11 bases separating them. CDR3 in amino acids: CATSRGQGGQETQYF. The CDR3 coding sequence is TGTGCCACCAGCAGAGGACAGGGAGGGCAAGAGACCCAGTACTTC.

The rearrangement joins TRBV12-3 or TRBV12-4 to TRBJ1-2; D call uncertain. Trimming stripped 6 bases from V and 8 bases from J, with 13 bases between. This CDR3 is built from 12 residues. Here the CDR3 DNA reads TGTGCCAGCAGCCCCGCGGAGCCGGGCTACACCTTC. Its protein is CASSPAEPGYTF.

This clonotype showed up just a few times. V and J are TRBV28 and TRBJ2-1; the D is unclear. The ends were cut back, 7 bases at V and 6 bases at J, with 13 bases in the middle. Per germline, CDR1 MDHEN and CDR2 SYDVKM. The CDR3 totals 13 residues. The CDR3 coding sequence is TGTGCCAGCATGGCGACCGACGTCAATGAGCAGTTCTTC. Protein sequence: CASMATDVNEQFF.

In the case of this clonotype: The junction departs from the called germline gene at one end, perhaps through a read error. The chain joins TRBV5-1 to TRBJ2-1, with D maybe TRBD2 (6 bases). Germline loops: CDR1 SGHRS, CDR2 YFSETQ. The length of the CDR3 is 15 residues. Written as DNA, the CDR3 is TGCGCCAGCAGACCGGGGGACTTCTCCTACAATAAGCAGTTCTTC. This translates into CASRPGDFSYNKQFF. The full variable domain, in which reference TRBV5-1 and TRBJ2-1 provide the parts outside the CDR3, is KAGVTQTPRYLIKTRGQQVTLSCSPISGHRSVSWYQQTPGQGLQFLFEYFSETQRNKGNFPGRFSGRQFSNSRSEMNVSTLELGDSALYLCASRPGDFSYNKQFFGPGTRLTVL.

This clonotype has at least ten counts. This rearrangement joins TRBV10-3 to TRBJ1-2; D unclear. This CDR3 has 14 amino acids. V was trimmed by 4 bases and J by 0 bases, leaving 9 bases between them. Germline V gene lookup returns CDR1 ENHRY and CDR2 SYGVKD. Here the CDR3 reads CAISGTAANYGYTF. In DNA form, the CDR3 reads TGTGCCATCAGTGGGACGGCCGCTAACTATGGCTACACCTTC.

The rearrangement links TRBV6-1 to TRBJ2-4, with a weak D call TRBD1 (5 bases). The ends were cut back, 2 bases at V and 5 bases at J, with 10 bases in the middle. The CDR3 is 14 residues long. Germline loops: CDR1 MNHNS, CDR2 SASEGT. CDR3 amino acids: CASSERGGENIQYF. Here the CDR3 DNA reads TGTGCCAGCAGTGAAAGGGGCGGTGAAAACATTCAGTACTTC.

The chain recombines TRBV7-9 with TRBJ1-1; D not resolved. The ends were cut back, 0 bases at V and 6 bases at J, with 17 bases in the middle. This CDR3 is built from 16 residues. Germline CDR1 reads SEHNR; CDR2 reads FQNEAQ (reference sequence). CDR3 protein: CASSLALGSGEAEAFF. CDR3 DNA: TGTGCCAGCAGCTTAGCCCTCGGTTCCGGCGAGGCTGAAGCTTTCTTT.

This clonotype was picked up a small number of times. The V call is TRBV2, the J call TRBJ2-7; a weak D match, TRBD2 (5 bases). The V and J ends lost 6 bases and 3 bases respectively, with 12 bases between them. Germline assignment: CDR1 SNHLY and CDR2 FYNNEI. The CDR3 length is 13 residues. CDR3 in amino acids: CASSPSFGYEQYF. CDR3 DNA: TGTGCCAGCAGCCCTAGCTTTGGCTACGAGCAGTACTTC.

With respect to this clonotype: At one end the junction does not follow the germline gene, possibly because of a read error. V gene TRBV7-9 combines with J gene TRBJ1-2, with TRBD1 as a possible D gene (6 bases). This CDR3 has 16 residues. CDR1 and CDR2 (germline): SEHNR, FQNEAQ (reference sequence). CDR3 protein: CASSRSQGGGSYGYTF. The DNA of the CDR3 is TGCGCCAGCAGCCGATCACAGGGTGGGGGCTCCTATGGCTACACCTTC. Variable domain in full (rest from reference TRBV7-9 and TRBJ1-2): DTGVSQNPRHKITKRGQNVTFRCDPISEHNRLYWYRQTLGQGPEFLTYFQNEAQLEKSRLLSDRFSAERPKGSFSTLEIQRTEQGDSAMYLCASSRSQGGGSYGYTFGSGTRLTVV.

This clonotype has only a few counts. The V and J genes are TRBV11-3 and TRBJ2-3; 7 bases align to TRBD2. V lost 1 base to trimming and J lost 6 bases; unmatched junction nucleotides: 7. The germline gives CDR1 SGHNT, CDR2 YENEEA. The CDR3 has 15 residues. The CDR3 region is CASSLAPGGHDTQYF. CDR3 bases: TGTGCCAGCAGCTTAGCCCCGGGGGGTCATGATACGCAGTATTTT.

CDR3 region: CAISEGQVNSPLHF. The CDR3 nucleotides read TGTGCCATCAGTGAGGGGCAGGTTAATTCACCCCTCCACTTT. The genes are TRBV10-3 and TRBJ1-6; unclear D gene. The CDR3 is made up of 14 amino acids. Germline CDR1 and CDR2: ENHRY and SYGVKD. V was clipped by 2 bases and J by 6 bases, with 8 bases between them.

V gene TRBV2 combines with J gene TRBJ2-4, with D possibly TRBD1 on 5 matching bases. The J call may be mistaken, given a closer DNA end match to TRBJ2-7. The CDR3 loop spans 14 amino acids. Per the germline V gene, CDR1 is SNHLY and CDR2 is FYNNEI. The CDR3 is CASGAAVDSYEQYF. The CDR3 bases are TGTGCCAGCGGGGCCGCAGTGGACTCCTACGAGCAGTACTTC.

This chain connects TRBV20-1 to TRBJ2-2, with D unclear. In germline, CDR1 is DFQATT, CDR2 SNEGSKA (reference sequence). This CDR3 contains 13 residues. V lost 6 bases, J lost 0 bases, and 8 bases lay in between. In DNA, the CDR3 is TGCAGTGCCCGAGCGTCGAACACCGGGGAGCTGTTTTTT. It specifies CSARASNTGELFF.

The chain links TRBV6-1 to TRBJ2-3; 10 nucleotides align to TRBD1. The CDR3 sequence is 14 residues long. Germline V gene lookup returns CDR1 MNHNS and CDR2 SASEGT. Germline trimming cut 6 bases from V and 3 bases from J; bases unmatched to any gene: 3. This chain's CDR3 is CASRPGQGTDTQYF. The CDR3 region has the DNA TGTGCCAGCAGGCCGGGACAGGGGACAGATACGCAGTATTTT.